This T cell receptor beta chain was found in a study of T cell repertoires in cytomegalovirus infection. In regard to this clonotype: Its antigen is as yet unknown.

Germline CDR1 and CDR2: SGHVS and FNYEAQ. V lost 1 base and J 5 bases, leaving 20 bases between the germline ends. The CDR3 runs 17 residues. TCRdb recomputed calls from the reads with MiXCR, one row per CDR3 protein. The sample carries 700,000 to 900,000 distinct CDR3 sequences, 25% to 35% recorded once. The receptor's source is a human donor in good health (CMV status not recorded). Some clones in this sample may be carry-over from other donors' samples. The specimen comprised cultured CD8+ T cells from PBMCs, sampled from culture after CMV antigen stimulation. This rearrangement joins TRBV7-6 to TRBJ1-1; D uncertain. This CDR3 is CASSLEVPLTLGTEAFF. In nucleotides, the CDR3 is TGTGCCAGCAGCTTAGAAGTCCCCCTGACCTTGGGGACTGAAGCTTTCTTT.